This entry lists 14 T cell receptor beta chains sequenced from one sample in a study of blood T cell repertoires in COVID-19 (TCRdb year 2020). The library was made by the immunoSEQ multiplex PCR assay. TCRdb provides this immuneACCESS table in a form limited to in-frame rearrangements. Some clones are lacking; in checked studies, under half of them reflect an unresolved V gene, and why the rest are absent is not known. The sample profile shows more than 65,000 clones; about 85% of them were found once. The ten largest make up over 4.5% of the sample. Specimen: peripheral blood. These receptors all come from a man aged 80 or over with acute or convalescent COVID-19.

In this sample, this clone turned up once. The rearrangement links TRBV25-1 to TRBJ1-6; D not resolved. The germline V gene has CDR1 MGHDK and CDR2 SYGVNS. The CDR3 runs 17 residues. V shed 4 bases and J shed 0 bases, with 13 bases lying between them. CDR3 residues: CASSGAGLSSYNSPLHF. The DNA for the CDR3 is TGTGCCAGCAGTGGCGCGGGTCTCAGCTCCTATAATTCACCCCTCCACTTT.

The chain recombines TRBV6-5 with TRBJ2-3; 8 nucleotides line up with TRBD2. CDR1 MNHEY and CDR2 SVGAGI come from the germline V gene. V gave up 6 bases and J gave up 2 bases; unmatched junction bases: 4. The CDR3 has 14 residues. In DNA, the CDR3 is TGTGCCAGCAGGGGACTAGGGATCACAGATACGCAGTATTTT. This encodes CASRGLGITDTQYF.

The J gene is TRBJ1-2, the V gene TRBV6-6; D is ambiguous. The germline gives CDR1 MNHNY, CDR2 SVGAGI (reference sequence). Trimming took off 4 bases at V and 4 bases at J, with 13 bases between the two ends. CDR3 length equals 14 residues. This chain's CDR3 is CASSLATAPYGYTF. Here the CDR3 DNA reads TGTGCCAGCAGTTTGGCAACAGCTCCCTATGGCTACACCTTC.

This clone was recorded only once. This chain joins TRBV5-1 and TRBJ2-3; perhaps TRBD2 as D (5 bases). V was trimmed by 0 bases and J by 0 bases, leaving 8 bases between them. Looked up from germline, CDR1 is SGHRS and CDR2 is YFSETQ. The CDR3 is 15 residues long. CDR3 loop: CASSLVATSTDTQYF. The CDR3 DNA is TGCGCCAGCAGCTTGGTAGCGACCAGCACAGATACGCAGTATTTT.

The chain has TRBV11-2 and TRBJ2-5; a weak D match, TRBD2 (6 bases). The germline gives CDR1 SGHAT, CDR2 FQNNGV. This CDR3 spans 15 amino acids. The V gene lost 5 bases and the J gene lost 5 bases, with 18 bases spanning the gap. The CDR3 region is CASSPSGPSRETQYF. The CDR3 DNA reads TGTGCCAGCAGCCCGAGCGGGCCCTCGAGGGAGACCCAGTACTTC.

The chain has TRBV11-3 and TRBJ2-3, with 10 bases matching TRBD2. Germline-derived CDR1 and CDR2 are SGHNT and YENEEA. With 1 base clipped from V and 0 bases from J, the junction kept 4 bases outside the gene matches. The CDR3 extends over 17 amino acids. CDR3 region: CASSLGLAGASTDTQYF. The CDR3 coding sequence is TGTGCCAGCAGCTTAGGGCTAGCGGGGGCTAGCACAGATACGCAGTATTTT.

The chain joins TRBV19 to TRBJ2-7; tentative D call: TRBD1 (6 bases). Germline CDR1 LNHDA, CDR2 SQIVND (reference sequence). V was shortened by 4 bases and J by 2 bases, with 12 bases between the two germline ends. This CDR3 spans 14 amino acids. The chain's CDR3 is CASSTRQVTYEQYF. The CDR3 coding sequence is TGTGCCAGTAGTACCCGACAGGTCACCTACGAGCAGTACTTC.

This chain connects TRBV28 to TRBJ2-1; a weak D match, TRBD2 (7 bases). Germline lookup yields CDR1 MDHEN and CDR2 SYDVKM. V was clipped by 4 bases and J by 3 bases, with 16 bases between them. The CDR3 is 16 residues long. CDR3 region: CASSSRGGSHYNEQFF. CDR3 coding DNA: TGTGCCAGCAGTTCCAGGGGAGGGAGCCACTACAATGAGCAGTTCTTC. The variable domain in full, with the rest retrieved from reference TRBV28 and TRBJ2-1, is DVKVTQSSRYLVKRTGEKVFLECVQDMDHENMFWYRQDPGLGLRLIYFSYDVKMKEKGDIPEGYSVSREKKERFSLILESASTNQTSMYLCASSSRGGSHYNEQFFGPGTRLTVL.

J is TRBJ2-2 and V is TRBV4-3; maybe TRBD2 (5 bases). From germline, CDR1 is LGHNA and CDR2 YSLEER. Trimming pared 1 base from V and 6 bases from J, leaving 6 bases between. The CDR3 has 13 amino acids. This CDR3 reads CASSQGRPGELFF. CDR3 bases: TGCGCCAGCAGCCAAGGGAGGCCCGGGGAGCTGTTTTTT.

The chain has TRBV27 and TRBJ2-5; TRBD1 agrees at 9 bases. J was trimmed by 1 base and V by 6 bases; bases with no gene match: 12. CDR1 is MNHEY, CDR2 SMNVEV, per germline (reference sequence). CDR3 size: 17 residues. The CDR3 loop is CASRAGQGYSGQETQYF. CDR3 DNA sequence: TGTGCCAGCAGAGCGGGACAGGGCTACTCAGGCCAAGAGACCCAGTACTTC.

This sequence joins TRBV7-3 and TRBJ2-3, with 9 bases identical to TRBD1. The CDR3 is 15 residues long. Germline CDR1 SGHTA, CDR2 FQGTGA. Trimming took 3 bases from V and 3 from J; bases not matched to a gene: 4. CDR3 coding DNA: TGTGCCAGCAGCTTTCTCGGACAGGGGACAGATACGCAGTATTTT. Protein sequence: CASSFLGQGTDTQYF.

The rearrangement joins TRBV5-1 to TRBJ2-7, with 7 bases lining up with TRBD1. Germline loops: CDR1 SGHRS, CDR2 YFSETQ. Trimming took 4 bases from V and 3 from J; bases not matched to a gene: 7. This CDR3 comprises 14 residues. The CDR3 bases are TGCGCCAGCAGCCCCCGGGACAGCTACTACGAGCAGTACTTC. Its translation is CASSPRDSYYEQYF.

The rearrangement uses TRBV10-1 and TRBJ1-4; D not certain. CDR3 length: 17 amino acids. Per germline, CDR1 WNHNN and CDR2 SYGVQD (reference sequence). V dropped 0 bases and J dropped 10 bases, with 21 bases sitting between them. The CDR3 DNA reads as TGCGCCAGCAGTGAGTCGAGAATTAGATACCCTCGTAGAAAACTGTTTTTT. This gives the protein CASSESRIRYPRRKLFF.

The chain links TRBV6-2 or TRBV6-3 to TRBJ2-3; D ambiguous. Germline-derived CDR1 and CDR2 are MNHEY and SVGEGT. The length of the CDR3 is 16 residues. Trimming stripped 0 bases from V and 5 bases from J, with 15 bases between. The CDR3 region has the DNA TGTGCCAGCAGTTACTCTTCTGGTAGAGGCAGAGATACGCAGTATTTT. It specifies CASSYSSGRGRDTQYF.